What follows are 19 T cell receptor beta chains derived from one specimen sequenced in a study of cytomegalovirus exposure and HLA in healthy donors. Both 60 Vbeta primers and 13 Jbeta primers went into the PCR. Method: immunoSEQ multiplex PCR; TCRdb's copy keeps in-frame clones and lacks some. The sample lists approximately 170,000 clones, around 85% occurring once. The sample taken for sequencing was PBMCs. The receptors derive from a boy between 2 and 10 years old in good health and CMV-seronegative.

This clone was picked up one time. Here the CDR3 reads CASTHLGSARTQETQYF. CDR3 nucleotides: TGCGCCAGCACTCATCTCGGTTCTGCCCGGACACAAGAGACCCAGTACTTC. The V gene is TRBV23-1, the J gene TRBJ2-5, with D possibly matching TRBD1 (5 bases). TRBV23-1 is an ORF; its function is uncertain. This CDR3 is 17 amino acids long. V was clipped by 7 bases and J by 2 bases, with 23 bases between them.

V usage is TRBV5-1 and J usage is TRBJ2-2; the D gene is possibly TRBD1 (5 bases). Germline CDR1 reads SGHRS; CDR2 reads YFSETQ. V was shortened by 4 bases and J by 5 bases, with 15 bases between the two germline ends. The CDR3 is 15 residues long. The CDR3 bases are TGCGCCAGCAGCCTTGGGGCAATAGGTACCGGGGAGCTGTTTTTT. Translating gives CASSLGAIGTGELFF.

The chain carries TRBV20-1 and TRBJ1-2, with 8 bases fitting TRBD1. This CDR3 contains 11 residues. The germline V gene has CDR1 DFQATT and CDR2 SNEGSKA (reference sequence). CDR3 sequence: CRIRGLQGYTF. CDR3 bases: TGCAGAATCAGGGGGCTTCAAGGCTACACCTTC.

The chain combines TRBV19 with TRBJ2-5, with a weak D call TRBD2 (6 bases). Germline loops: CDR1 LNHDA, CDR2 SQIVND (reference sequence). The CDR3 has 13 amino acids. With 3 bases removed from V and 4 bases from J, the gap between germline ends came to 9 bases. CDR3 in amino acids: CASSIGGGETQYF. The DNA of the CDR3 is TGTGCCAGTAGTATCGGGGGTGGAGAGACCCAGTACTTC.

The rearrangement joins TRBV7-9 to TRBJ2-1; 7 bases are shared with TRBD2. The germline V gene encodes CDR1 SEHNR and CDR2 FQNEAQ (reference sequence). V was pared by 2 bases and J by 9 bases, with 4 bases of the junction left unmatched. This CDR3 is 13 amino acids long. The CDR3, as DNA: TGTGCCAGCAGCTTATTTCCGGGGGGTGAGCAGTTCTTC. It codes for CASSLFPGGEQFF.

The chain links TRBV7-9 to TRBJ1-4, with 9 bases lining up with TRBD1. The CDR3 is made up of 16 amino acids. Germline V gene data show CDR1 as SEHNR and CDR2 as FQNEAQ (reference sequence). V shed 5 bases, J shed 5 bases, and the junction held 9 bases outside the gene matches. CDR3 loop: CASSPGRDRANEKLFF. In nucleotides, the CDR3 is TGTGCCAGCAGCCCCGGGCGGGACAGGGCAAATGAAAAACTGTTTTTT. The entire variable domain, with the rest obtained from reference TRBV7-9 and TRBJ1-4, is as follows: DTGVSQNPRHKITKRGQNVTFRCDPISEHNRLYWYRQTLGQGPEFLTYFQNEAQLEKSRLLSDRFSAERPKGSFSTLEIQRTEQGDSAMYLCASSPGRDRANEKLFFGSGTQLSVL.

The chain is built from TRBV2 and TRBJ1-4, with no clear D. Germline CDR1 reads SNHLY; CDR2 reads FYNNEI. V lost 6 bases to trimming and J lost 8 bases, with 10 bases between them. The CDR3 has 12 amino acids. Written as DNA, the CDR3 is TGTGCCAGCAGACCCAGTCCCGAAAAACTGTTTTTT. Protein: CASRPSPEKLFF.

The chain links TRBV7-8 to TRBJ2-7, with TRBD1 identical over 11 bases. CDR1 is SGHVS and CDR2 is FQNEAQ in the germline V gene. The CDR3 runs 13 residues. V lost 8 bases to trimming and J lost 9 bases; unmatched junction nucleotides: 9. The CDR3 sequence is CASGTGTGGLQYV. In nucleotides, the CDR3 is TGTGCCAGCGGCACCGGGACAGGGGGTCTGCAGTACGTC.

CDR3 residues: CASSPGTGIKEQYV. The CDR3 bases are TGTGCCAGCAGCCCCGGGACAGGGATTAAGGAGCAGTACGTC. This sequence joins TRBV11-2 and TRBJ2-7; the match to TRBD1 covers 9 bases. Unmatched junction bases numbered 9, after V lost 5 bases and J lost 7 bases. This CDR3 spans 14 amino acids. Per germline, CDR1 SGHAT and CDR2 FQNNGV.

This clone has more than one count but fewer than ten. The chain is built from TRBV2 and TRBJ1-1; no clear D gene. CDR3 length: 12 residues. Trimming cost V 7 bases and J 0 bases, with 6 bases left between them. Germline values: CDR1 SNHLY, CDR2 FYNNEI. The CDR3 sequence: CASKAVNTEAFF. The CDR3 DNA is TGTGCCAGCAAAGCGGTGAACACTGAAGCTTTCTTT.

The rearrangement joins TRBV28 to TRBJ1-1, with TRBD1 as a possible D gene (5 bases). Between the trimmed V and J ends, which lost 5 bases and 1 base, there was a span of 14 bases. The CDR3 extends over 15 amino acids. Germline V gives CDR1 MDHEN, CDR2 SYDVKM. CDR3 sequence: CASSPGLEANTEAFF. The CDR3 bases are TGTGCCAGCAGTCCGGGACTGGAAGCGAACACTGAAGCTTTCTTT. Complete variable domain (other parts from reference TRBV28 and TRBJ1-1): DVKVTQSSRYLVKRTGEKVFLECVQDMDHENMFWYRQDPGLGLRLIYFSYDVKMKEKGDIPEGYSVSREKKERFSLILESASTNQTSMYLCASSPGLEANTEAFFGQGTRLTVV.

The genes are TRBV7-9 and TRBJ2-7; 7 bases fit TRBD1. Per the germline V gene, CDR1 is SEHNR and CDR2 is FQNEAQ (reference sequence). The V segment lost 8 bases and the J segment 3 bases; nucleotides outside the gene matches: 13. This CDR3 has 15 amino acids. This chain's CDR3 is CASAKSSGGFYEQYV. CDR3 bases: TGTGCCAGCGCTAAATCATCAGGGGGTTTCTACGAGCAGTACGTC.

V is TRBV7-9 and J is TRBJ1-5; possibly TRBD1 for D (5 bases). Germline-derived CDR1 and CDR2 are SEHNR and FQNEAQ (reference sequence). The ends were cut back, 5 bases at V and 0 bases at J, with 11 bases in the middle. This CDR3 contains 15 residues. CDR3 nucleotide sequence: TGTGCCAGCAGCCATGGGGGGGATAGCAATCAGCCCCAGCATTTT. Translated: CASSHGGDSNQPQHF.

This chain joins TRBV6-1 and TRBJ2-1, with TRBD2 matching 10 bases. Trimming cost V 3 bases and J 5 bases; bases outside gene matches: 1. The germline CDR1 and CDR2 sequences are MNHNS and SASEGT. The CDR3 sequence is 14 residues long. DNA for the CDR3: TGTGCCAGCAGTGATCTAGCGGGAGACAATGAGCAGTTCTTC. Protein sequence: CASSDLAGDNEQFF.

The chain has TRBV30 and TRBJ1-2; D gene unclear. Germline CDR1 and CDR2: GTSNPN and SVGIG (reference sequence). The CDR3 length is 13 residues. V shed 3 bases and J shed 2 bases, with 10 bases lying between them. The CDR3 spells CAWSPGGNYGYTF. CDR3 in DNA: TGTGCCTGGAGCCCAGGCGGGAACTATGGCTACACCTTC.

This chain uses TRBV27 with TRBJ2-3, with 7 bases lining up with TRBD2. The CDR3 runs 15 residues. The V segment lost 2 bases and the J segment 3 bases; nucleotides outside the gene matches: 5. Germline lookup yields CDR1 MNHEY and CDR2 SMNVEV (reference sequence). CDR3 in DNA: TGTGCCAGCAGTTTAGGGCTGGGAGGGACAGATACGCAGTATTTT. Its translation is CASSLGLGGTDTQYF.

The rearrangement joins TRBV2 to TRBJ2-7, with 7 bases lining up with TRBD1. Germline-derived CDR1 and CDR2 are SNHLY and FYNNEI. This CDR3 spans 20 amino acids. Trimming cost V 5 bases and J 6 bases; bases outside gene matches: 28. The CDR3 loop reads CASSPQIGTATSVPAFEQYV. For the CDR3, the DNA is TGTGCCAGCAGTCCTCAAATAGGGACAGCCACCTCCGTCCCGGCCTTCGAGCAGTACGTC.

The chain recombines TRBV6-6 with TRBJ1-1, with TRBD1 as a possible D gene (5 bases). V was shortened by 2 bases and J by 4 bases, with 8 bases between the two germline ends. Germline V gene sequence: CDR1 MNHNY, CDR2 SVGAGI (reference sequence). The CDR3 has 13 residues. The CDR3 protein is CASSYPGGTEAFF. The CDR3 DNA reads TGTGCCAGCAGTTACCCGGGGGGCACTGAAGCTTTCTTT.

The chain couples TRBV9 to TRBJ1-2; D may be TRBD1 (6 bases). Trimming removed 0 bases from V and 1 base from J, with 22 bases in between. CDR1 and CDR2 (germline): SGDLS, YYNGEE. This CDR3 is built from 19 residues. The chain's CDR3 is CASSVARTEGSYRNYGYTF. CDR3 nucleotide sequence: TGTGCCAGCAGCGTAGCTAGGACAGAGGGGAGCTACCGTAACTATGGCTACACCTTC.